A single T cell receptor (beta chain) is shown here with its context. Its cognate antigen has yet to be identified. Nothing much larger sits one base from this clone, and base qualities are not available. This specimen comes from a study of cytotoxic CD8 clonotypes in ibrutinib-treated CLL (dated by TCRdb to about 2021). The study in broad terms: The cohort had 11 relapsed/refractory and 15 treatment-naive patients; approximately 18 were IGHV unmutated. Partial responses were observed in roughly 24 patients and complete responses in 2; after a median follow-up of 68 months, remission was maintained in around 14 patients and progression was observed in approximately twelve. The response samples were drawn at a median of roughly twelve months into treatment, with a range of roughly 6 to 36 months. Samples averaged approximately 250,000 productive templates and 94,082 productive rearrangements. Longitudinal samples were obtainable from about 30% of the roughly 90 participants in the trial. Cryopreserved peripheral blood mononuclear cells were collected at three points: before therapy, at response, and at either sustained remission or disease progression. All remission and progressive disease samples were collected while patients were still receiving ibrutinib.

Measured from the cysteine to the phenylalanine, the CDR3 is 15 residues long. Only the CDR3 DNA is retained, 45 bases long and in frame from the first base. V drops 3 bases and J drops 3 bases, leaving 14 bases in between. CDR1 and CDR2 are read off the germline V gene as SGHRS and YFSETQ. What the study reported, not specific to this receptor: Public clonotypes were found to be uncommon and were observed to contract or remain stable during treatment; the increase in clonality was shown to reflect expansion of private clonotypes at ibrutinib response. At baseline, clonality was higher than in age-matched healthy donors and showed a strong correlation with circulating CD8+ T-cell counts. An increase in clonality was observed at ibrutinib response, with clonality remaining stable during sustained remission and falling back toward baseline at progression. Sampling times were not matched between sustained-remission and progressing patients, and lymph node repertoires were not studied.

Sample time point, as interpreted from the label and publication: approximately 11 months on ibrutinib. Approximately 2 micrograms of genomic DNA were extracted from cryopreserved PBMCs for TCR beta library preparation. Longitudinal blood samples from CLL patients on ibrutinib monotherapy underwent high-throughput TCR beta sequencing. Patients were enrolled in a phase 2 open-label single-center ibrutinib monotherapy trial. On a MiSeq, deep resolution sequencing aimed for a depth between 1 in 1 million and 1 in 200,000 T cells, with each clonotype covered around 9.2x on average. TCR beta libraries were generated with the immunoSEQ hsTCRB Kit. On the study's bioinformatics: The data were analyzed with ImmunoSEQ Analyzer and ImmunoSEQ Data Assistant, and V, D and J gene assignments followed IMGT definitions. Clonality was computed as one minus normalized Shannon entropy of productive rearrangement frequencies, ranging from 0 to 1. Public clonotype analysis was restricted to overrepresented clonotypes comprising at least 0.05% of each patient's repertoire. Repertoires from 10 to 15 age-matched healthy donors in immuneACCESS were used as clonality controls. As stored in TCRdb, this immuneACCESS dataset retains in-frame rearrangements with V and J assigned. A fraction of the clones does not appear; measured against another copy, unresolved V genes explain less than half of the discrepancy, and the remainder lacks a known reason. From that table come the V and J calls and clone size; the DNA was used to work out D and trimming. The sample table records 50,000 to 75,000 clones; over 60% of these occur just once. The top ten hold around two fifths of the sample.

The rearrangement combines TRBV5-1 with TRBJ2-3, with no confidently assigned D gene. The source was PBMCs, collected after 12 months of ibrutinib treatment. The receptor comes from a human donor with chronic lymphocytic leukemia. CDR3 protein: CASSSIGFETDTQYF. Here is the DNA: TGCGCCAGCAGCTCCATAGGGTTCGAAACAGATACGCAGTATTTT.